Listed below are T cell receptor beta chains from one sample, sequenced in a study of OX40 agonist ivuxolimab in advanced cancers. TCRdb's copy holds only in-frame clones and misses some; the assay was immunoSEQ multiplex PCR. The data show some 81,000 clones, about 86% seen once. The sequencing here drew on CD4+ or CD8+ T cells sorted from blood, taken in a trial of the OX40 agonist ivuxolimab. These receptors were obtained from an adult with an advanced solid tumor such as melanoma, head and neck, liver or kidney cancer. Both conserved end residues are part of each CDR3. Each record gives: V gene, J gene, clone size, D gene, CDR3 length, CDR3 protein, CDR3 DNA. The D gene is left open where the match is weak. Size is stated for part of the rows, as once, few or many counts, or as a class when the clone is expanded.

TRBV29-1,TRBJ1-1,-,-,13,CSVELWGNTEAFF,TGCAGCGTTGAATTGTGGGGGAACACTGAAGCTTTCTTT
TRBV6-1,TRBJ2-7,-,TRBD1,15,CASSEAGTGGYEQYF,TGTGCCAGCAGTGAAGCCGGGACAGGGGGCTACGAGCAGTACTTC
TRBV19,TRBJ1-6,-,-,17,CASSIGRFKSYNSPLHF,TGTGCCAGTAGTATAGGACGGTTTAAGTCCTATAATTCACCCCTCCACTTT
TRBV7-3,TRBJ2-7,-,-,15,CASSLGPGEAYEQYF,TGTGCCAGCAGCTTAGGTCCAGGGGAAGCCTACGAGCAGTACTTC
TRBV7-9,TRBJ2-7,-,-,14,CASSLPHSEVEQYF,TGTGCCAGCAGCCTACCCCACTCCGAGGTCGAGCAGTACTTC
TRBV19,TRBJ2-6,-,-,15,CASSDRRSGANVLTF,TGTGCCAGTAGCGACCGAAGGTCTGGGGCCAACGTCCTGACTTTC
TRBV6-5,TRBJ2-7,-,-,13,CASSSGPLYEQYF,TGTGCCAGCAGCTCCGGGCCTCTCTACGAGCAGTACTTC
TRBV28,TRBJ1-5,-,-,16,CASSTGLSRDNQPQHF,TGTGCCAGCAGTACAGGTCTATCCCGGGACAATCAGCCCCAGCATTTT
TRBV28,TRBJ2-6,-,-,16,CASSGRGLRGANVLTF,TGTGCCAGCAGCGGGCGGGGGCTAAGAGGGGCCAACGTCCTGACTTTC
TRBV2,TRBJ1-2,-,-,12,CASRMEIYGYTF,TGTGCCAGCAGGATGGAGATCTATGGCTACACCTTC
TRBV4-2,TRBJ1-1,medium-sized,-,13,CASSQAGYTEAFF,TGTGCCAGCAGCCAAGCAGGGTACACTGAAGCTTTCTTT
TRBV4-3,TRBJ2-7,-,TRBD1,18,CASSQARAGGIGGHEQYF,TGCGCCAGCAGCCAAGCTCGGGCAGGGGGAATTGGAGGTCACGAGCAGTACTTC
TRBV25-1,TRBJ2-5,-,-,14,CASSGRGGWETQYF,TGTGCCAGCAGTGGAAGGGGAGGTTGGGAGACCCAGTACTTC
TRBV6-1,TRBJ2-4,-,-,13,CASSNRGGHIQYF,TGTGCCAGCAGTAACAGGGGGGGGCACATTCAGTACTTC
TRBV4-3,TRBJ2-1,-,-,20,CASSQDFDGARGWTYNEQFF,TGCGCCAGCAGCCAAGATTTTGACGGGGCTCGGGGGTGGACCTACAATGAGCAGTTCTTC
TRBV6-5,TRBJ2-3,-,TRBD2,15,CASSTGGGIGDTQYF,TGTGCCAGCAGCACGGGCGGGGGAATTGGGGATACGCAGTATTTT
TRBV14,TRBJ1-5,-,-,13,CASSQTGGQPQHF,TGTGCCAGCAGCCAGACAGGCGGCCAGCCCCAGCATTTT
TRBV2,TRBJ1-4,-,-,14,CASSPTGTNEKLFF,TGTGCCAGCAGTCCAACCGGGACTAATGAAAAACTGTTTTTT
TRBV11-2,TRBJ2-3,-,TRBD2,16,CASSFLAGGRTDTQYF,TGTGCCAGCAGCTTCCTAGCGGGGGGCCGCACAGATACGCAGTATTTT
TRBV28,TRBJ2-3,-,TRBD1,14,CASTGLTGLDTQYF,TGTGCCAGCACCGGGTTGACAGGGTTGGATACGCAGTATTTT
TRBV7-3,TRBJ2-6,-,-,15,CASSFQGSGANVLTF,TGTGCCAGCAGCTTCCAGGGTTCTGGGGCCAACGTCCTGACTTTC
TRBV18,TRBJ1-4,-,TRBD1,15,CASSPYSGGGEKLFF,TGTGCCAGCTCACCTTACTCAGGGGGAGGTGAAAAACTGTTTTTT
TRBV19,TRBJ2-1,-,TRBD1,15,CATEDRAGTYNEQFF,TGTGCCACCGAGGACAGGGCAGGAACCTACAATGAGCAGTTCTTC
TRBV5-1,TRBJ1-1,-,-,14,CASSWGEEGTEAFF,TGCGCCAGCAGCTGGGGGGAGGAAGGGACTGAAGCTTTCTTT
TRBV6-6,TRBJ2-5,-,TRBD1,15,CASRDRGLVKETQYF,TGTGCCAGCAGAGACAGGGGATTGGTAAAGGAGACCCAGTACTTC
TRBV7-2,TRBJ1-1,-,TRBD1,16,CASSTPTGGAGTEAFF,TGTGCCAGCAGCACCCCGACAGGGGGCGCGGGAACTGAAGCTTTCTTT
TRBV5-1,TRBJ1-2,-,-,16,CASSLTGPGTIYGYTF,TGCGCCAGCAGCTTGACGGGTCCGGGGACCATCTATGGCTACACCTTC
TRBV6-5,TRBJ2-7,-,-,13,CASSYARGVEQYF,TGTGCCAGCAGTTACGCCAGGGGAGTCGAGCAGTACTTC
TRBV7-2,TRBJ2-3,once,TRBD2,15,CASSLVAGVSDTQYF,TGTGCCAGCAGCTTAGTAGCGGGGGTCTCAGATACGCAGTATTTT
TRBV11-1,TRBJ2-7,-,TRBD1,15,CASSRTGQGGYEQYF,TGTGCCAGCAGCCGGACGGGACAGGGGGGCTACGAGCAGTACTTC
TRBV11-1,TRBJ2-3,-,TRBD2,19,CASSPTEGLAGASTDTQYF,TGTGCCAGCAGCCCGACGGAGGGACTAGCGGGGGCTAGCACAGATACGCAGTATTTT
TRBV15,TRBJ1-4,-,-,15,CATSVQLNTNEKLFF,TGTGCCACCAGCGTACAGTTGAACACTAATGAAAAACTGTTTTTT
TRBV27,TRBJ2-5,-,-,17,CASSLRGPPGPPETQYF,TGTGCCAGCAGTTTAAGGGGACCCCCAGGTCCACCGGAGACCCAGTACTTC
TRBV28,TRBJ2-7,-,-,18,CASTNGGRWELLTYEQYF,TGTGCCAGCACTAATGGTGGGAGATGGGAGCTCCTAACCTACGAGCAGTACTTC
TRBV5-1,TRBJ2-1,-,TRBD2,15,CASSPGLAGGHEQFF,TGCGCCAGCAGCCCTGGACTAGCGGGGGGCCATGAGCAGTTCTTC
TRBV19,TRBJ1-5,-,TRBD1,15,CASSPHRGQAQPQHF,TGTGCCAGTAGCCCTCACAGGGGGCAGGCTCAGCCCCAGCATTTT
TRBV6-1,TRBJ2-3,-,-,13,CASREAGRDTQYF,TGTGCCAGCAGAGAAGCCGGTCGGGATACGCAGTATTTT
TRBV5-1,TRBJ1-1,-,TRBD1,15,CASSLVDAGGTEAFF,TGCGCCAGCAGCTTGGTAGATGCAGGGGGCACTGAAGCTTTCTTT
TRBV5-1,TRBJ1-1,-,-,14,CASSLDWGNTEAFF,TGCGCCAGCAGCTTGGATTGGGGGAACACTGAAGCTTTCTTT
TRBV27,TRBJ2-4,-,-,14,CASSFSGAKNIQYF,TGTGCCAGCAGTTTTTCAGGAGCCAAAAACATTCAGTACTTC
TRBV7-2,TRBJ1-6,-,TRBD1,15,CASTVDRGYNSPLHF,TGTGCCAGCACCGTGGACAGGGGCTATAATTCACCCCTCCACTTT
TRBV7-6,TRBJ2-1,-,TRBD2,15,CASSLPGGLYNEQFF,TGTGCCAGCAGCTTGCCGGGGGGGCTCTACAATGAGCAGTTCTTC
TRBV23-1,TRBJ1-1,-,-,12,CASRERHTEAFF,TGCGCCAGCAGGGAGCGGCACACTGAAGCTTTCTTT
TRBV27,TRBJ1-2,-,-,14,CASSLSGSARGYTF,TGTGCCAGCAGTTTATCGGGCAGTGCGAGGGGCTACACCTTC
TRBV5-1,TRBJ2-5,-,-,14,CASSLLGIQETQYF,TGCGCCAGCAGCTTGTTAGGGATACAAGAGACCCAGTACTTC
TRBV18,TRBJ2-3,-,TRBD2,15,CASSPRGGVTDTQYF,TGTGCCAGCTCACCTCGCGGGGGAGTCACAGATACGCAGTATTTT
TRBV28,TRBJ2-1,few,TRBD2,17,CASSLRGGLLLYNEQFF,TGTGCCAGCAGTTTACGGGGGGGACTTCTACTATACAATGAGCAGTTCTTC
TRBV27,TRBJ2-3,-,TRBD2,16,CASSLRAGGFTDTQYF,TGTGCCAGCAGTTTAAGGGCGGGGGGCTTCACAGATACGCAGTATTTT
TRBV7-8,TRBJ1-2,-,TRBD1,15,CASSSPQGAGYGYTF,TGTGCCAGCAGCTCACCACAGGGGGCAGGCTATGGCTACACCTTC
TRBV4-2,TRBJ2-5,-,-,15,CASSHYRRGQETQYF,TGTGCCAGCAGCCACTACCGACGAGGGCAAGAGACCCAGTACTTC
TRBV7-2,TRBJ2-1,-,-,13,CASSSQAGRKQFF,TGTGCCAGCAGCTCCCAGGCAGGGCGTAAGCAGTTCTTC